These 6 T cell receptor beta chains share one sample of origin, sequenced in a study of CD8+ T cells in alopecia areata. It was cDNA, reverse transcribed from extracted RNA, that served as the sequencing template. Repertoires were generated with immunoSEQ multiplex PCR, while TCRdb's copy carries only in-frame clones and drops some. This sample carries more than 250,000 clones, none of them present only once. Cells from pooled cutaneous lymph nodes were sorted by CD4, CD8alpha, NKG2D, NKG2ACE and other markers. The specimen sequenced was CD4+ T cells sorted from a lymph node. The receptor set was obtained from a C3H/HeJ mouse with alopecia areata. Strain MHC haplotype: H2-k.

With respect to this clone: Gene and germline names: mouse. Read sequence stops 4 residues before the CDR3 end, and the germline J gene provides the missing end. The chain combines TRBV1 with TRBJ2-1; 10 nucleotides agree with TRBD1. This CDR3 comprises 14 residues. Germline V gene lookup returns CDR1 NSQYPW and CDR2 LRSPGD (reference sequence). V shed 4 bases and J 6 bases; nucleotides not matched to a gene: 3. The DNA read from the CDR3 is TGCACCTGCAGTGGCCGGGACAGGGGTGCT. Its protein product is CTCSGRDRGA. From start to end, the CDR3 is CTCSGRDRGAEQFF.

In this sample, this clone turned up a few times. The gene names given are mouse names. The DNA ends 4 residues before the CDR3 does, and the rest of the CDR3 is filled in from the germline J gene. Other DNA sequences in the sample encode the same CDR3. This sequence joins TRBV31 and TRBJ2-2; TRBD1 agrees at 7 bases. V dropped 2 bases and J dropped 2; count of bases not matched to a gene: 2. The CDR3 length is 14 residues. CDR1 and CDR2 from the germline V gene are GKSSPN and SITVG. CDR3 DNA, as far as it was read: TGTGCCTGGAGTTTGACAGGGAACACCGGG. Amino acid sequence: CAWSLTGNTG. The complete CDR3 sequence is CAWSLTGNTGQLYF.

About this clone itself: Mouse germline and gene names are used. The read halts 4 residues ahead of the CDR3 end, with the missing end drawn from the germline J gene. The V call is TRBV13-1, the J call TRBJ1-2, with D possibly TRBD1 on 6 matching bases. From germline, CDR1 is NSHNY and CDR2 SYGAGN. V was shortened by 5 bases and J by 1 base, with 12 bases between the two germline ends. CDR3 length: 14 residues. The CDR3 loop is CASREGHQNSDYTF. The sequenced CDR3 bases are TGTGCCAGCAGGGAGGGACACCAAAACTCC.

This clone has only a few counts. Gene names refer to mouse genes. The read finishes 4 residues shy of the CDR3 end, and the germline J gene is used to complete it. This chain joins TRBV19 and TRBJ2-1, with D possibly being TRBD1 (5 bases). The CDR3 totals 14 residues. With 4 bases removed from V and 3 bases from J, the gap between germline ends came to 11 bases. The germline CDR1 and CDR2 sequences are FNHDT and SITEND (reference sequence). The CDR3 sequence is CASSPDRIYAEQFF. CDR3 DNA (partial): TGTGCCAGCAGTCCAGACAGAATCTATGCT.

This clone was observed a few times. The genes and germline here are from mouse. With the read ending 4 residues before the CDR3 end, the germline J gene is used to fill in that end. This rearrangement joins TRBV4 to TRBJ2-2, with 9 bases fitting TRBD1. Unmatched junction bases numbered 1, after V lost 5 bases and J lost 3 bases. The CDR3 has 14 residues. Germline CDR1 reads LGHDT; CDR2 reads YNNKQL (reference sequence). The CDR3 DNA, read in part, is TGTGCCAGCAGCCGGACAGGGGACACCGGG. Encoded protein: CASSRTGDTG. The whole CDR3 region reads CASSRTGDTGQLYF.

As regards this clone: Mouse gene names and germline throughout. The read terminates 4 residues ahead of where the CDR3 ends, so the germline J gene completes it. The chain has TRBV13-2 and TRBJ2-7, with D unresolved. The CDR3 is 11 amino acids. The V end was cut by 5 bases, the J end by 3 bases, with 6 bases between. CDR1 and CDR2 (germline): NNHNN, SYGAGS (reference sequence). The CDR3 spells CASGLFYEQYF. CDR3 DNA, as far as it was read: TGTGCCAGCGGACTGTTCTAT.